This T cell receptor (beta chain) was sequenced for a study of blood T cell repertoires in COVID-19. The study drew participants aged about 18 to 89 years from some 25 US areas. Clones were sequenced by immunoSEQ multiplex PCR, and TCRdb holds only the in-frame ones, with some missing. The sample holds 350,000 to 400,000 clones; around 89% are singletons and the top ten take approximately 0.96%. Germline V gives CDR1 SGHTA, CDR2 FQGNSA. The CDR3 has 16 amino acids. Losses at the gene ends were 5 bases for V and 3 bases for J; bases not matched to a gene: 10. Sequencing was performed on PBMCs or T cells enriched from blood (not recorded which). The sequence came from a woman in her 30s with acute COVID-19. V and J are TRBV7-2 and TRBJ2-3; TRBD1 agrees at 8 bases. The CDR3 nucleotides are TGTGCCAGCAGCCTGAGACAGGGGACACTGACAGATACGCAGTATTTT. This encodes CASSLRQGTLTDTQYF.